Listed below are T cell receptor beta chains from one sample, sequenced in a study of blood T cell repertoires in COVID-19. Sequencing used immunoSEQ multiplex PCR; TCRdb keeps in-frame clones, though not all of them. The data contain some 160,000 clones, roughly 77% of them singletons. What was sequenced was peripheral blood. The receptors come from a man aged 55 to 70 with acute or convalescent COVID-19. Both conserved end residues are part of each CDR3. A D gene is named only where the DNA matches it firmly. Clone size is stated in some rows and not others, as once, few, many or a class when expanded.

V	D	J	size	length	CDR3	DNA
TRBV6-5	TRBD1	TRBJ2-7	.	15	CAACDPGQGIYEQYF	TGTGCCGCTTGCGACCCGGGACAGGGGATCTACGAGCAGTACTTC
TRBV3-1/TRBV3-2	TRBD2	TRBJ2-2	many	16	CASSQASGLLTGELFF	TGTGCCAGCAGCCAGGCCTCGGGACTATTGACCGGGGAGCTGTTTTTT
TRBV7-9	TRBD1	TRBJ1-2	once	14	CASSSRGLVNGYTF	TGTGCCAGCAGCTCCAGGGGGCTCGTGAATGGCTACACCTTC
TRBV3-1/TRBV3-2	.	TRBJ2-2	.	15	CASSHPTRHTGELFF	TGTGCCAGCAGCCATCCCACTAGACACACCGGGGAGCTGTTTTTT
TRBV9	.	TRBJ2-6	.	15	CASSPYGSGANVLTF	TGTGCCAGCAGCCCCTACGGCTCTGGGGCCAACGTCCTGACTTTC
TRBV27	.	TRBJ2-2	.	15	CASSLTLRNTGELFF	TGTGCCAGCAGTTTAACTCTGAGGAACACCGGGGAGCTGTTTTTT
TRBV9	.	TRBJ1-2	.	15	CASSPWEQVLRGYTF	TGTGCCAGCAGCCCATGGGAACAGGTGCTCCGGGGCTACACCTTC
TRBV6-5	TRBD1	TRBJ2-7	once	13	CASRGQGVNEQYF	TGTGCCAGCAGAGGACAGGGGGTCAACGAGCAGTACTTC
TRBV6-6	TRBD2	TRBJ2-3	few	16	CASSSASGSATDTQYF	TGTGCCAGCAGTTCTGCTAGCGGGAGTGCCACAGATACGCAGTATTTT
TRBV3-1/TRBV3-2	TRBD2	TRBJ2-3	.	17	CASSRGLARGRADTQYF	TGTGCCAGCAGCCGGGGACTAGCGAGAGGAAGGGCAGATACGCAGTATTTT
TRBV5-1	.	TRBJ2-5	.	14	CASSLGRGQETQYF	TGCGCCAGCAGCTTGGGCCGAGGGCAAGAGACCCAGTACTTC
TRBV5-6	TRBD1	TRBJ1-2	.	14	CASRGTAPNYGYTF	TGTGCCAGCAGAGGGACAGCCCCTAACTATGGCTACACCTTC
TRBV28	.	TRBJ2-1	few	18	CASSFGGRGVPSYNEQFF	TGTGCCAGCAGTTTTGGCGGGCGGGGAGTGCCCTCCTACAATGAGCAGTTCTTC
TRBV27	.	TRBJ1-4	.	17	CASSFGRSQSTNEKLFF	TGTGCCAGCAGTTTCGGTAGGAGTCAATCAACTAATGAAAAACTGTTTTTT
TRBV10-3	.	TRBJ2-2	.	14	CAISLLQNTGELFF	TGTGCCATCAGTCTACTACAGAACACCGGGGAGCTGTTTTTT
TRBV20-1	TRBD2	TRBJ2-5	.	11	CSAREGREEYF	TGCAGTGCTAGAGAAGGGCGGGAGGAGTACTTC
TRBV19	.	TRBJ1-4	.	15	CASSIERQANEKLFF	TGTGCCAGTAGTATAGAGAGACAGGCTAATGAAAAACTGTTTTTT
TRBV10-3	TRBD1	TRBJ1-1	few	16	CAVQAGTGGLNTEAFF	TGTGCCGTTCAAGCCGGGACAGGGGGACTGAACACTGAAGCTTTCTTT
TRBV11-2	TRBD1	TRBJ2-7	once	14	CASRDREQGYEQYF	TGTGCCAGCAGGGATCGGGAACAGGGGTACGAGCAGTACTTC
TRBV4-1	.	TRBJ2-7	.	16	CASSHSDSTDSREQYF	TGCGCCAGCAGCCATTCGGACTCGACCGACTCGAGGGAGCAGTACTTC
TRBV9	TRBD1	TRBJ1-6	.	17	CASSDRAGWSYNSPLHF	TGTGCCAGCTCGGACAGGGCGGGGTGGTCCTATAATTCACCCCTCCACTTT
TRBV7-8	.	TRBJ2-1	.	16	CASSLAVGGTYNEQFF	TGTGCCAGCAGCTTAGCGGTCGGGGGGACATACAATGAGCAGTTCTTC
TRBV29-1	.	TRBJ2-7	.	15	CSVEDPLTGSYEQYF	TGCAGCGTTGAAGACCCTTTGACAGGCTCCTACGAGCAGTACTTC
TRBV7-9	TRBD1	TRBJ1-2	.	13	CASSSDRDNGYTF	TGTGCCAGCAGCTCGGACAGGGATAATGGCTACACCTTC
TRBV10-1	TRBD1	TRBJ2-5	.	14	CASSDRQGAETQYF	TGCGCCAGCAGTGATCGACAGGGTGCGGAGACCCAGTACTTC
TRBV7-6	TRBD2	TRBJ2-2	.	13	CASKREGAGELFF	TGTGCCAGCAAGCGGGAGGGGGCCGGGGAGCTGTTTTTT
TRBV28	.	TRBJ2-1	few	17	CASSSLVGRGTYNEQFF	TGTGCCAGCAGTTCTCTTGTGGGGCGGGGCACCTACAATGAGCAGTTCTTC
TRBV5-1	TRBD2	TRBJ2-1	.	19	CASSLNSGSTTDYYNEQFF	TGCGCCAGCAGCCTAAATAGCGGGAGCACTACTGACTACTACAATGAGCAGTTCTTC
TRBV23-1	.	TRBJ2-7	.	20	CASSRTLRDKLESPVYEQYF	TGCGCCAGCAGCAGGACCCTCCGGGACAAGCTTGAGTCCCCGGTCTACGAGCAGTACTTC
TRBV5-6	TRBD2	TRBJ2-7	.	15	CASSAATSGRYEQYF	TGTGCCAGCAGCGCAGCGACTAGCGGGAGGTACGAGCAGTACTTC
TRBV2	.	TRBJ2-2	once	15	CASTTGTSYTGELFF	TGTGCCAGCACCACGGGGACTTCCTACACCGGGGAGCTGTTTTTT
TRBV18	.	TRBJ1-5	once	13	CATQAGSNQPQHF	TGTGCCACCCAAGCCGGTAGCAATCAGCCCCAGCATTTT
TRBV2	.	TRBJ2-2	.	11	CASSPFGELFF	TGTGCCAGCAGCCCGTTCGGGGAGCTGTTTTTT
TRBV18	TRBD1	TRBJ2-3	.	15	CASSPPRTGVDTQYF	TGTGCCAGCTCACCACCGAGGACAGGGGTAGATACGCAGTATTTT
TRBV29-1	.	TRBJ2-3	few	16	CSVEDLGRGYEDTQYF	TGCAGCGTTGAAGATTTAGGCAGGGGTTATGAAGATACGCAGTATTTT
TRBV10-1	TRBD1	TRBJ2-7	.	12	CASSELTGEQYF	TGCGCCAGCAGTGAGTTGACAGGGGAGCAGTACTTC
TRBV5-1	TRBD2	TRBJ2-3	.	17	CASSLRGLAGSTDTQYF	TGCGCCAGCAGCCTGAGAGGACTAGCGGGTAGCACAGATACGCAGTATTTT
TRBV6-1	TRBD1	TRBJ1-1	.	17	CASSELGTGFVNTEAFF	TGTGCCAGCAGTGAATTAGGGACAGGGTTTGTGAACACTGAAGCTTTCTTT
TRBV11-2	TRBD2	TRBJ2-1	.	15	CASSSLGLASGEQFF	TGTGCCAGCAGCTCTCTAGGACTAGCTAGTGGTGAGCAGTTCTTC
TRBV7-6	TRBD1	TRBJ1-2	.	13	CASTPTGGDGYTF	TGTGCCAGCACCCCGACAGGGGGGGATGGCTACACCTTC